This passage covers 9 T cell receptor beta chains from one sample sequenced in a study of breast tumors, draining lymph nodes, adjacent tissues. The lymph nodes were axillary draining lymph nodes from breast cancer patients. MiXCR, run by TCRdb on the multiplex PCR reads, gives a single entry per CDR3 protein. The sample includes under 350,000 distinct CDR3 sequences, more than 30% of them seen just once. The specimen was axillary lymph node tissue. These receptors all stem from a female donor with breast cancer. Some clones in this sample may be carry-over from other donors' samples.

This clonotype was detected ten times or more. The rearrangement links TRBV7-9 to TRBJ2-2, with 13 bases lining up with TRBD2. With 6 bases clipped from V and 7 bases from J, the junction kept 11 bases outside the gene matches. CDR1 is SEHNR, CDR2 FQNEAQ, per germline (reference sequence). The CDR3 contains 17 residues. The CDR3 reads CASSSGTSGNLGGELFF. CDR3 bases: TGTGCCAGCAGTTCCGGGACTAGCGGGAACCTCGGCGGGGAGCTGTTTTTT.

There are many counts of this clonotype. The rearrangement joins TRBV19 to TRBJ1-4, with a possible D match to TRBD1 (6 bases). This CDR3 comprises 15 residues. Germline CDR1 reads LNHDA; CDR2 reads SQIVND (reference sequence). The V end was cut by 0 bases, the J end by 8 bases, with 13 bases between. CDR3 sequence: CASSIEATGQEKLFF. The CDR3 bases are TGTGCCAGTAGTATAGAGGCAACAGGGCAGGAAAAACTGTTTTTT.

For this clonotype: This may arise from a read error, as a much more abundant clone is one base away. V gene TRBV6-4 combines with J gene TRBJ2-1; 10 bases are shared with TRBD2. Germline V CDR1 and CDR2: MRHNA, SNTAGT. The CDR3 runs 15 residues. V trimming: 4 bases; J trimming: 9 bases; junction bases outside the gene matches: 9. For the CDR3, the DNA is TGTGCCAGCAGTGGCCTAGCGGGAGCTTCTACTGAGCAGTTCTTC. It is translated as CASSGLAGASTEQFF.

About this clonotype: Relative to the germline gene, one junction end is altered; a read error may explain this. The chain has TRBV7-2 and TRBJ2-2; D might be TRBD2 (7 bases). The CDR3 is 15 amino acids. In germline, CDR1 is SGHTA, CDR2 FQGNSA. The DNA of the CDR3 is TGTGCCAGCAGCTTAGTCCACGGGAACACCGGGGGGCTGTTCTTT. Translation gives CASSLVHGNTGGLFF.

This chain links TRBV7-8 with TRBJ2-1; D may be TRBD2 (6 bases). The CDR3 runs to 15 residues. CDR1 and CDR2 (germline): SGHVS, FQNEAQ. Trimming pared 6 bases from V and 4 bases from J, leaving 16 bases between. As DNA, the CDR3 is TGTGCCAGCAGTGCTCAGACTAGGCAATACAATGAGCAGTTCTTC. It specifies CASSAQTRQYNEQFF.

A word on this clonotype: With a much larger clone just one base away, this may be a read error. V gene TRBV7-9 combines with J gene TRBJ2-7; D is unclear. V lost 4 bases to trimming and J lost 1 base, with 14 bases between them. Germline lookup yields CDR1 SEHNR and CDR2 FQNEAQ (reference sequence). This CDR3 is built from 15 residues. CDR3 in amino acids: CASSSARDGSYEQYF. CDR3 DNA: TGTGCCAGCAGCTCAGCGAGAGACGGGTCCTACGAGCAGTACTTC.

This clonotype was seen repeatedly, ten times or more. The gene calls are TRBV20-1 and TRBJ2-5, with 9 bases matching TRBD2. This CDR3 spans 18 amino acids. Germline-derived CDR1 and CDR2 are DFQATT and SNEGSKA (reference sequence). Trimming removed 1 base from V and 4 bases from J; junction bases left unmatched: 16. CDR3 in DNA: TGCAGTGCTAGAGCCTACAGGGGACTAGCCGCCGAGATAGAGACCCAGTACTTC. This codes for CSARAYRGLAAEIETQYF.

As regards this clonotype: A much larger clone differs from this one at a single base, so this may be a read error. V is TRBV30 and J is TRBJ1-5; maybe TRBD1 (5 bases). Germline V gene lookup returns CDR1 GTSNPN and CDR2 SVGIG (reference sequence). This CDR3 has 13 amino acids. The CDR3, as DNA: TGTGTCTGGAGTGTACAGGCTAATCAGCCCCAGCATTTT. Translating gives CVWSVQANQPQHF.

This clonotype was seen many times. V usage is TRBV15 and J usage is TRBJ2-4; 15 bases line up with TRBD2. Germline CDR1 is LNHNV and CDR2 is YYDKDF (reference sequence). J gave up 5 bases and V 0 bases, and 11 bases lay outside the gene matches. The CDR3 extends over 20 amino acids. CDR3 nucleotides: TGTGCCACCAGCAGAGATGAATGGACTAGCGGGAGGGCCAGGGAAAACATTCAGTACTTC. It encodes CATSRDEWTSGRARENIQYF.